The 16 T cell receptor beta chains reported below all come from one sample, sequenced in a study of T cell repertoires in cytomegalovirus infection. TCRdb redid the calling of the reads with MiXCR, one entry per CDR3 protein. The profile shows about 680,000 distinct CDR3 sequences, about 24% of them singletons. The material sequenced was CD8+ T cells from PBMCs. These receptors were collected from a human donor in good health (CMV status not recorded). Some clones in this sample may be carry-over from other donors' samples.

The genes are TRBV29-1 and TRBJ2-7, with TRBD2 matching over 8 bases. The germline V gene has CDR1 SQVTM and CDR2 ANQGSEA. J gave up 2 bases and V 1 base, and 7 bases lay outside the gene matches. This CDR3 is built from 15 residues. CDR3 sequence reads: CSVEAGGDFTYEQYF. CDR3 bases: TGCAGCGTTGAAGCGGGGGGGGATTTCACCTACGAGCAGTACTTC.

V usage is TRBV5-7 and J usage is TRBJ2-3; D uncertain. TRBV5-7 is an open reading frame whose function is uncertain. The V gene lost 4 bases and the J gene lost 6 bases, with 6 bases spanning the gap. This CDR3 contains 11 residues. The CDR3 here is CASSIKDTQYF. CDR3 coding DNA: TGTGCCAGCAGCATCAAGGATACGCAGTATTTT.

The sample holds a few counts of this clonotype. J is TRBJ1-2 and V is TRBV29-1; D gene uncertain. The germline gives CDR1 SQVTM, CDR2 ANQGSEA. This CDR3 has 14 amino acids. V gave up 0 bases and J gave up 7 bases, with 15 bases separating them. The CDR3 sequence: CSVEDNAGIFGYTF. In DNA form, the CDR3 reads TGCAGCGTTGAAGATAATGCGGGCATCTTTGGCTACACCTTC.

The rearrangement joins TRBV20-1 to TRBJ2-7, with 11 bases fitting TRBD2. This CDR3 region has 15 residues. Trimming at V came to 0 bases and at J to 2 bases, leaving 3 bases not matched to a gene. The V gene's germline CDR1 is DFQATT and CDR2 SNEGSKA (reference sequence). DNA for the CDR3: TGCAGTGCTAGAGATCTAGCGGGGGGCCCCTACGAGCAGTACTTC. It specifies CSARDLAGGPYEQYF.

The sample holds a few counts of this clonotype. The chain joins TRBV6-6 to TRBJ2-3; D not certain. V gave up 0 bases and J gave up 6 bases, with 7 bases separating them. CDR1 is MNHNY and CDR2 is SVGAGI in the germline V gene (reference sequence). This CDR3 is built from 13 residues. CDR3 nucleotide sequence: TGTGCCAGCAGTTACTCGAACGGGGATACGCAGTATTTT. Its translation is CASSYSNGDTQYF.

In its sample, this clonotype was seen a few times. The chain joins TRBV9 to TRBJ2-1; maybe TRBD1 (6 bases). Germline loops: CDR1 SGDLS, CDR2 YYNGEE. The CDR3 consists of 15 residues. Trimming pared 3 bases from V and 4 bases from J, leaving 14 bases between. The CDR3 spells CASSDSAGDYNEQFF. CDR3 nucleotide sequence: TGTGCCAGCAGCGATTCGGCAGGGGATTACAATGAGCAGTTCTTC.

This clonotype was found many times. The genes are TRBV7-4 and TRBJ1-2; 8 bases match TRBD1. The CDR3 length is 13 residues. Losses at the gene ends were 4 bases for V and 4 bases for J; bases not matched to a gene: 2. The V gene's germline CDR1 is SGHVT and CDR2 SQSDAQ. The CDR3 region is CASSSTGAYGYTF. As DNA, the CDR3 is TGTGCCAGCAGCTCGACAGGGGCCTATGGCTACACCTTC.

This clonotype was counted between two and nine times. The rearrangement uses TRBV29-1 and TRBJ1-1; D not resolved. The CDR3 is made up of 12 amino acids. The ends were cut back, 6 bases at V and 2 bases at J, with 10 bases in the middle. Per the germline V gene, CDR1 is SQVTM and CDR2 is ANQGSEA. CDR3 bases: TGCAGCGTCCACGGTAGAAACACTGAAGCTTTCTTT. Residues: CSVHGRNTEAFF.

This clonotype was observed a handful of times. The V and J genes are TRBV29-1 and TRBJ1-5; D is undetermined. The CDR3 has 13 residues. V was clipped by 5 bases and J by 7 bases, with 15 bases between them. CDR1 and CDR2 from the germline V gene are SQVTM and ANQGSEA. The CDR3 DNA follows: TGCAGCGTTACCGGGCCCCAGGAGCAGCCCCAGCATTTT. This gives the protein CSVTGPQEQPQHF.

This clonotype was detected a few times. This chain links TRBV6-5 with TRBJ2-1, with D possibly TRBD2 on 6 matching bases. The CDR3 extends over 15 amino acids. The germline CDR1 and CDR2 sequences are MNHEY and SVGAGI. V lost 2 bases, J lost 5 bases, and 13 bases lay in between. The CDR3 spells CASSYPGRGNNEQFF. The CDR3, as DNA: TGTGCCAGCAGTTACCCAGGTCGGGGGAACAATGAGCAGTTCTTC.

This clonotype was seen a few times. This chain links TRBV6-2 or TRBV6-3 with TRBJ2-2; D remains unclear. Germline CDR1 reads MNHEY; CDR2 reads SVGEGT. The CDR3 covers 17 residues. V was shortened by 2 bases and J by 1 base, with 14 bases between the two germline ends. The CDR3 coding sequence is TGTGCCAGCAGTTACGTTGCAGTTATCCTGAACACCGGGGAGCTGTTTTTT. Its translation is CASSYVAVILNTGELFF.

The chain has TRBV19 and TRBJ2-1, with unresolved D. The CDR3 is 16 residues long. Germline V gene lookup returns CDR1 LNHDA and CDR2 SQIVND (reference sequence). The germline V and J ends were trimmed by 3 bases and 0 bases, with 12 bases remaining between them. CDR3 region: CASSIGQTSSYNEQFF. For the CDR3, the DNA is TGTGCCAGTAGTATCGGGCAGACGAGCTCCTACAATGAGCAGTTCTTC.

This clonotype came up many times. The gene calls are TRBV6-2 or TRBV6-3 and TRBJ2-3; unclear D gene. The germline V gene has CDR1 MNHEY and CDR2 SVGEGT. This CDR3 comprises 12 residues. V shed 5 bases and J shed 3 bases, with 6 bases lying between them. CDR3 amino acids: CASSIGTDTQYF. As DNA, the CDR3 is TGTGCCAGCAGTATAGGGACAGATACGCAGTATTTT.

J is TRBJ1-1 and V is TRBV7-9; perhaps TRBD1 as D (5 bases). CDR3 length equals 14 residues. Trimming took 4 bases from V and 5 from J, leaving 14 bases between them. CDR1 and CDR2 from the germline V gene are SEHNR and FQNEAQ (reference sequence). CDR3 coding DNA: TGTGCCAGCAGCTACCTCAGGGAGGGGACTGAAGCTTTCTTT. The encoded protein is CASSYLREGTEAFF.

The V call is TRBV2, the J call TRBJ2-7, with D possibly TRBD2 on 6 matching bases. Germline CDR1 SNHLY, CDR2 FYNNEI. The CDR3 contains 11 residues. The CDR3 DNA reads TGTGTCACCACCATGGGGGGTGAGCAGTACGTC. Its translation: CVTTMGGEQYV.

This chain uses TRBV12-5 with TRBJ2-7; 8 bases map to TRBD1. The CDR3 runs to 15 residues. The trim removed 2 bases at V and 4 bases at J, leaving 7 bases unmatched. Germline loops: CDR1 LGHNT, CDR2 FRNRAP. The CDR3 region has the DNA TGTGCTAGTGGTTTGATGACAGGGGAAATATACGAGCAGTACGTC. Translation gives CASGLMTGEIYEQYV.